This T cell receptor (beta chain) was obtained from a study of molecular identifiers for immune sequencing clone quantification. This CDR3 is built from 14 residues. Germline lookup yields CDR1 SGDLS and CDR2 YYNGEE. Trimming took off 2 bases at V and 5 bases at J, with 14 bases between the two ends. TCRdb passed the PCR reads through MiXCR, listing each CDR3 protein once. The repertoire holds 460,000 or so distinct CDR3 sequences, over 20% seen once, with approximately 0.84% in the top ten. Sequencing was done on a sample of naive CD8+ T cells from blood, with Jurkat cell RNA spiked in. Subset specified: FACS-sorted CD8+CD4-CCR7+CD45RA+ naive T cells. The receptor's source is a human donor in good health. Some libraries in this study had Jurkat cell RNA spiked in. V gene TRBV9 combines with J gene TRBJ2-7; D tentatively reads TRBD1 or TRBD2 (6 bases each). CDR3 in DNA: TGTGCCAGCAGCGTGCGGGACAAAATCCACGAGCAGTACTTC. Amino acids: CASSVRDKIHEQYF.